Following are 30 T cell receptor beta chains from one sample sequenced in a study of T-cell reconstitution after alpha-beta-depleted transplantation in children. Preparing the TCRbeta library involved the use of unique molecular identifiers. TCRdb ran MiXCR on the PCR reads and lists one entry per CDR3 protein. The sample holds nearly 550,000 distinct CDR3 sequences, about 18% seen once. The input for sequencing was PBMCs from the stem cell graft donor, taken from the stem cell graft. These receptors came from a human donor who donated a stem cell graft to a child with acute lymphoblastic leukemia.

J is TRBJ1-1 and V is TRBV5-1; perhaps TRBD1 as D (5 bases). V was cut by 3 bases and J by 1 base, with 10 bases left in between. From germline, CDR1 is SGHRS and CDR2 YFSETQ. This CDR3 spans 14 amino acids. This CDR3 is CASSWGLPNTEAFF. CDR3 nucleotide sequence: TGCGCCAGCAGCTGGGGACTTCCGAACACTGAAGCTTTCTTT.

The J gene is TRBJ2-5, the V gene TRBV5-1; D is perhaps TRBD1 or TRBD2 (5 bases each). Trimming shortened V by 4 bases and J by 1 base, and 11 bases separated the two germline ends. In germline, CDR1 is SGHRS, CDR2 YFSETQ. The CDR3 totals 14 residues. CDR3 amino acids: CASSRGRSQETQYF. The CDR3 DNA reads as TGCGCCAGCAGCCGGGGACGGTCCCAAGAGACCCAGTACTTC.

The chain uses TRBV5-1 and TRBJ2-7; a possible D gene is TRBD2 (6 bases). This CDR3 spans 14 amino acids. Germline CDR1 reads SGHRS; CDR2 reads YFSETQ. Trimming pared 4 bases from V and 2 bases from J, leaving 13 bases between. The DNA for the CDR3 is TGCGCCAGCAGCCGTGGGACTCATACCTACGAGCAGTACTTC. This translates into CASSRGTHTYEQYF.

The chain links TRBV2 to TRBJ1-1; D unresolved. The CDR3 is made up of 12 amino acids. Per germline, CDR1 SNHLY and CDR2 FYNNEI. The CDR3: CGRNRLNTEAFF. The CDR3 DNA sequence: TGTGGACGGAACAGATTGAACACTGAAGCTTTCTTT.

This chain links TRBV27 with TRBJ1-2; D call uncertain. V was shortened by 8 bases and J by 0 bases, with 7 bases between the two germline ends. The CDR3 length is 12 residues. CDR1 and CDR2 (germline): MNHEY, SMNVEV (reference sequence). CDR3 loop: CASGGSNYGYTF. CDR3 bases: TGTGCCAGCGGAGGTTCTAACTATGGCTACACCTTC.

The chain is built from TRBV4-1 and TRBJ2-3; D unclear. This CDR3 is 13 amino acids long. Germline V lookup: CDR1 MGHRA, CDR2 YSYEKL. Trimming removed 4 bases from V and 4 bases from J, with 9 bases in between. The CDR3 region is CASSRQAPDTQYF. DNA for the CDR3: TGCGCCAGCAGCCGACAAGCCCCAGATACGCAGTATTTT.

The gene calls are TRBV5-1 and TRBJ2-2; unclear D gene. V was clipped by 1 base and J by 6 bases, with 10 bases between them. This CDR3 has 14 residues. Germline V lookup: CDR1 SGHRS, CDR2 YFSETQ. Written as DNA, the CDR3 is TGCGCCAGCAGCTTGAGTTCGGGTCCCGGGGAGCTGTTTTTT. It translates to CASSLSSGPGELFF. The full variable domain, rest sourced from reference TRBV5-1 and TRBJ2-2, is KAGVTQTPRYLIKTRGQQVTLSCSPISGHRSVSWYQQTPGQGLQFLFEYFSETQRNKGNFPGRFSGRQFSNSRSEMNVSTLELGDSALYLCASSLSSGPGELFFGEGSRLTVL.

This chain joins TRBV29-1 and TRBJ2-7; 9 nucleotides agree with TRBD2. Looked up from germline, CDR1 is SQVTM and CDR2 is ANQGSEA. J gave up 3 bases and V 6 bases, and 3 bases lay outside the gene matches. The CDR3 is made up of 12 amino acids. The CDR3: CSVNSGGYEQYF. CDR3 sequence (DNA): TGCAGCGTAAATAGCGGGGGCTACGAGCAGTACTTC.

This rearrangement joins TRBV12-3 or TRBV12-4 to TRBJ1-5, with D perhaps matching TRBD1 (5 bases). V lost 6 bases to trimming and J lost 6 bases, with 12 bases between them. The CDR3 consists of 13 residues. CDR3 bases: TGTGCCAGCAGGTCCAGGGTGGGTCAGCCCCAGCATTTT. Its translation: CASRSRVGQPQHF.

This clonotype occurred a few times. The CDR3 reads CAWSEGLAGGKQFF. CDR3 sequence (DNA): TGTGCCTGGAGTGAGGGACTAGCGGGAGGGAAGCAGTTCTTC. The gene calls are TRBV30 and TRBJ2-1; 16 positions agree with TRBD2. The junction had 2 bases not matched to a gene; V was cut back by 1 base and J by 11 bases. The length of the CDR3 is 14 residues. Germline V gene sequence: CDR1 GTSNPN, CDR2 SVGIG (reference sequence).

This sequence joins TRBV21-1 and TRBJ2-2; TRBD1 is taken as the D call from the table, unchecked against the DNA. TRBV21-1 is flagged as a pseudogene. The CDR3 loop spans 17 amino acids. CDR3 nucleotide sequence: TGTGCCAGCAGCAAAGCAGGAAGACAGGGGGTCGCCGGGGAGCTGTTTTTT. It codes for CASSKAGRQGVAGELFF.

In this sample, this clonotype turned up a few times. This chain connects TRBV7-3 to TRBJ2-5, with D unclear. V shed 2 bases and J shed 4 bases, with 14 bases lying between them. Looked up from germline, CDR1 is SGHTA and CDR2 is FQGTGA. The CDR3 is made up of 15 amino acids. The DNA of the CDR3 is TGTGCCAGCAGCTTAGGCGTCTCCACGACAGAGACCCAGTACTTC. Protein: CASSLGVSTTETQYF.

The chain is built from TRBV4-1 and TRBJ1-5; the D gene is possibly TRBD1 (5 bases). The CDR3 has 13 amino acids. The V gene lost 3 bases and the J gene lost 7 bases, with 10 bases spanning the gap. The germline gives CDR1 MGHRA, CDR2 YSYEKL. CDR3 residues: CASSQGTPQPQHF. The CDR3 bases are TGCGCCAGCAGCCAGGGGACCCCGCAGCCCCAGCATTTT.

This clonotype appeared a few times. This rearrangement joins TRBV9 to TRBJ1-5; TRBD1 matches 8 bases. The CDR3 covers 15 residues. The V segment lost 5 bases and the J segment 3 bases; nucleotides outside the gene matches: 7. Germline CDR1 and CDR2: SGDLS and YYNGEE. CDR3 residues: CASSNQGADNQPQHF. The CDR3, as DNA: TGTGCCAGCAGTAATCAGGGGGCCGACAATCAGCCCCAGCATTTT.

This chain connects TRBV6-1 to TRBJ1-4; D is unresolved. The germline V gene has CDR1 MNHNS and CDR2 SASEGT. The CDR3 is made up of 14 amino acids. V lost 6 bases and J 7 bases, leaving 15 bases between the germline ends. The chain's CDR3 is CASSLTGKGEKLFF. The CDR3 DNA follows: TGTGCCAGCAGCCTAACGGGGAAGGGTGAAAAACTGTTTTTT.

This clonotype was found a few times. The V call is TRBV12-3 or TRBV12-4, the J call TRBJ2-3; no clear D gene. This CDR3 spans 15 amino acids. V was shortened by 2 bases and J by 0 bases, with 9 bases between the two germline ends. Here the CDR3 DNA reads TGTGCCAGCAGTTTAAAGGCAGCTAGCACAGATACGCAGTATTTT. Its translation: CASSLKAASTDTQYF.

The rearrangement links TRBV20-1 to TRBJ1-2; possibly TRBD1 for D (5 bases). Germline lookup yields CDR1 DFQATT and CDR2 SNEGSKA (reference sequence). The CDR3 runs 14 residues. With 0 bases removed from V and 8 bases from J, the gap between germline ends came to 16 bases. The CDR3 sequence is CSARDTGPSHGYTF. The CDR3 nucleotides are TGCAGTGCTAGAGATACAGGACCATCACACGGCTACACCTTC.

V and J are TRBV5-1 and TRBJ2-1; possible D gene TRBD1, 6 bases. The germline CDR1 and CDR2 sequences are SGHRS and YFSETQ. The CDR3 is 15 residues long. V was trimmed by 4 bases and J by 5 bases, leaving 16 bases between them. The DNA of the CDR3 is TGCGCCAGCAGCGCCGCAGGGGCAGCCAACAATGAGCAGTTCTTC. This sequence encodes CASSAAGAANNEQFF. The full variable domain, completed using reference TRBV5-1 and TRBJ2-1, is KAGVTQTPRYLIKTRGQQVTLSCSPISGHRSVSWYQQTPGQGLQFLFEYFSETQRNKGNFPGRFSGRQFSNSRSEMNVSTLELGDSALYLCASSAAGAANNEQFFGPGTRLTVL.

The sample holds a few counts of this clonotype. The J gene is TRBJ2-3, the V gene TRBV2, with D possibly matching TRBD1 (5 bases). CDR1 is SNHLY and CDR2 is FYNNEI in the germline V gene. Trimming left V 4 bases short and J 4 bases short, with 18 bases between. CDR3 length: 16 amino acids. The CDR3 DNA reads TGTGCCAGCAGTGCAGTACCCTATAAGGGGCCAGATACGCAGTATTTT. The encoded protein is CASSAVPYKGPDTQYF.

V is TRBV14 and J is TRBJ1-4; TRBD1 matches at 8 bases. The CDR3 runs to 15 residues. J gave up 6 bases and V 1 base, and 4 bases lay outside the gene matches. Germline CDR1 reads SGHDN; CDR2 reads FVKESK. CDR3 in DNA: TGTGCCAGCAGCCAAGCAGGGGGCGTGTATGAAAAACTGTTTTTT. Amino acids: CASSQAGGVYEKLFF.

The chain combines TRBV7-9 with TRBJ2-7, with 8 bases aligning to TRBD2. The CDR3 contains 12 residues. V was pared by 4 bases and J by 12 bases, with 8 bases of the junction left unmatched. Germline CDR1 SEHNR, CDR2 FQNEAQ (reference sequence). This CDR3 reads CASSYLAGGAYF. The CDR3 DNA follows: TGTGCCAGCAGCTACCTAGCGGGTGGAGCGTACTTC.

The CDR3 here is CASSPLGTANQPQHF. The CDR3 DNA reads as TGTGCCAGCTCACCACTTGGTACAGCTAATCAGCCCCAGCATTTT. The chain is built from TRBV18 and TRBJ1-5; no clear D gene. Germline CDR1 KGHSH, CDR2 LQKENI. This CDR3 contains 15 residues. Trimming took off 1 base at V and 4 bases at J, with 11 bases between the two ends.

This clonotype was found a few times. The V call is TRBV12-3 or TRBV12-4, the J call TRBJ2-5; 11 nucleotides match TRBD2. The V gene end was trimmed by 5 bases and the J gene end by 3 bases; junction bases not matched to a gene: 8. The CDR3 covers 16 residues. The CDR3 DNA sequence: TGTGCCAGCAGTCCGTTGGGACTAGCGGAAAAAGAGACCCAGTACTTC. Translation gives CASSPLGLAEKETQYF.

This clonotype was seen more than once but under ten times. This rearrangement joins TRBV27 to TRBJ1-5; 8 bases map to TRBD1. The CDR3 loop spans 14 amino acids. Per germline, CDR1 MNHEY and CDR2 SMNVEV (reference sequence). V shed 7 bases and J 2 bases; nucleotides not matched to a gene: 4. CDR3 protein: CASTTGEGNQPQHF. CDR3 bases: TGTGCCAGCACGACAGGGGAAGGCAATCAGCCCCAGCATTTT.

This clonotype was observed a few times. The chain recombines TRBV6-5 with TRBJ2-5; tentatively, D is TRBD1 (5 bases). This CDR3 region has 14 residues. Trimming removed 2 bases from V and 4 bases from J, with 11 bases in between. Germline V CDR1 and CDR2: MNHEY, SVGAGI. The CDR3, as DNA: TGTGCCAGCAGTTACGGGGCTAGTCGAGAGACCCAGTACTTC. Protein product: CASSYGASRETQYF.

The CDR3, as DNA: TGCAGTGCTAGAGATCCCGGCGGGACGATCTACAATGAGCAGTTCTTC. This sequence encodes CSARDPGGTIYNEQFF. This chain connects TRBV20-1 to TRBJ2-1; TRBD2 is a possible D gene (6 bases). Trimming stripped 0 bases from V and 3 bases from J, with 15 bases between. The CDR3 has 16 residues. Germline V gene lookup returns CDR1 DFQATT and CDR2 SNEGSKA (reference sequence).

This clonotype showed up many times. The gene calls are TRBV7-6 and TRBJ2-2, with 9 positions matching TRBD2. The CDR3 is 21 residues long. CDR1 and CDR2 from the germline V gene are SGHVS and FNYEAQ. Trimming at V came to 1 base and at J to 4 bases, leaving 19 bases not matched to a gene. The CDR3 reads CASSLEAPGAVSGRLTGELFF. CDR3 DNA sequence: TGTGCCAGCAGCTTAGAGGCCCCGGGGGCAGTTAGCGGGAGACTCACCGGGGAGCTGTTTTTT.

This clonotype was seen repeatedly, ten times or more. The J gene is TRBJ2-7, the V gene TRBV25-1, with D uncertain. Germline V gene lookup returns CDR1 MGHDK and CDR2 SYGVNS. The CDR3 covers 17 residues. V was trimmed by 1 base and J by 0 bases, leaving 16 bases between them. The CDR3 is CASSESKSSRSSYEQYF. The CDR3 region has the DNA TGTGCCAGCAGTGAATCAAAGTCTTCCAGGAGCTCCTACGAGCAGTACTTC.

The chain has TRBV29-1 and TRBJ2-5; D might be TRBD2 (6 bases). Trimming removed 4 bases from V and 7 bases from J, with 13 bases in between. The CDR3 is 12 amino acids. Per the germline V gene, CDR1 is SQVTM and CDR2 is ANQGSEA. The CDR3: CSVAVGLLTQYF. The CDR3 DNA reads as TGCAGCGTTGCGGTGGGACTTCTGACCCAGTACTTC.

This clonotype was picked up a small number of times. The CDR3 DNA is TGTGCCAGTAAAAGGGAAGCACTCTACGAGCAGTACTTC. Translation gives CASKREALYEQYF. The chain recombines TRBV12-3 or TRBV12-4 with TRBJ2-7; no definite D call. Trimming stripped 9 bases from V and 3 bases from J, with 15 bases between. There are 13 residues in the CDR3.